These 18 T cell receptor beta chains were all obtained from the same sample, sequenced in a study of T-cell reconstitution after alpha-beta-depleted transplantation in children. The authors prepared the TCRbeta library with unique molecular identifiers. TCRdb re-derived calls from the PCR reads in MiXCR, one entry per CDR3 protein. The table records some 500,000 distinct CDR3 sequences, about 16% of them present only once. The sample consisted of PBMCs from the stem cell graft donor, taken from the stem cell graft. These receptors all come from a human donor who donated a stem cell graft to a child with acute lymphoblastic leukemia.

This chain joins TRBV12-5 and TRBJ2-3; D is ambiguous. Trimming removed 0 bases from V and 7 bases from J, with 20 bases in between. The CDR3 runs 17 residues. Germline V gene lookup returns CDR1 LGHNT and CDR2 FRNRAP. The DNA for the CDR3 is TGTGCTAGTGGTTTGGTACCACGGGCCGTACATCCTTATACGCAGTATTTT. Encoded protein: CASGLVPRAVHPYTQYF.

The chain recombines TRBV4-2 with TRBJ2-2; D ambiguous. With 4 bases removed from V and 6 bases from J, the gap between germline ends came to 15 bases. The CDR3 has 15 residues. Germline-derived CDR1 and CDR2 are LGHNA and YNFKEQ. The chain's CDR3 is CASSPLIPRAGELFF. For the CDR3, the DNA is TGTGCCAGCAGCCCCCTGATCCCCCGCGCCGGGGAGCTGTTTTTT.

V gene TRBV11-2 combines with J gene TRBJ2-1; D gene unclear. Looked up from germline, CDR1 is SGHAT and CDR2 is FQNNGV. This CDR3 has 17 amino acids. V was trimmed by 1 base and J by 5 bases, leaving 18 bases between them. As DNA, the CDR3 is TGTGCCAGCAGCTTAGGCCCTCAACTCCCATCGAACAATGAGCAGTTCTTC. Protein sequence: CASSLGPQLPSNNEQFF. Complete variable domain (other parts from reference TRBV11-2 and TRBJ2-1): EAGVAQSPRYKIIEKRQSVAFWCNPISGHATLYWYQQILGQGPKLLIQFQNNGVVDDSQLPKDRFSAERLKGVDSTLKIQPAKLEDSAVYLCASSLGPQLPSNNEQFFGPGTRLTVL.

The sample holds a few counts of this clonotype. The rearrangement links TRBV4-1 to TRBJ2-2; unclear D gene. CDR1 is MGHRA, CDR2 YSYEKL, per germline. The CDR3 length is 16 residues. The V gene lost 1 base and the J gene lost 4 bases, with 13 bases spanning the gap. The CDR3 region has the DNA TGCGCCAGCAGCCAAGTTGTCGCCTCGAGCACCGGGGAGCTGTTTTTT. Its protein is CASSQVVASSTGELFF.

This clonotype was picked up a small number of times. This rearrangement joins TRBV4-1 to TRBJ2-1; 11 nucleotides line up with TRBD2. This CDR3 is 14 amino acids long. CDR1 MGHRA and CDR2 YSYEKL come from the germline V gene. The trim removed 4 bases at V and 8 bases at J, leaving 4 bases unmatched. CDR3 sequence (DNA): TGCGCCAGCAGCCGACTAGCGGGGAGCGATGAGCAGTTCTTC. As protein: CASSRLAGSDEQFF.

In this sample, this clonotype turned up a few times. The V gene is TRBV29-1, the J gene TRBJ2-7; TRBD1 aligns across 8 bases. The germline gives CDR1 SQVTM, CDR2 ANQGSEA. The V segment lost 2 bases and the J segment 5 bases; nucleotides outside the gene matches: 5. The CDR3 sequence is 13 residues long. The CDR3 nucleotides read TGCAGCGTTGAAAGCCAGGGGGCCCACGAGCAGTACTTC. Amino acid sequence: CSVESQGAHEQYF.

The chain employs TRBV30 and TRBJ2-1; no clear D. This CDR3 comprises 11 residues. Germline V gene lookup returns CDR1 GTSNPN and CDR2 SVGIG (reference sequence). Trimming left V 6 bases short and J 6 bases short, with 9 bases between. The chain's CDR3 is CACSGANEQFF. The CDR3 coding sequence is TGTGCCTGCTCGGGCGCCAATGAGCAGTTCTTC.

This clonotype was counted only a few times. The rearrangement joins TRBV5-1 to TRBJ2-3; 7 bases align to TRBD2. The CDR3 totals 14 residues. Trimming at V came to 9 bases and at J to 3 bases, leaving 10 bases not matched to a gene. The germline CDR1 and CDR2 sequences are SGHRS and YFSETQ. CDR3 sequence: CATQAGDGTDTQYF. Here the CDR3 DNA reads TGCGCCACCCAGGCGGGGGACGGGACAGATACGCAGTATTTT.

In this sample, this clonotype turned up a few times. The gene calls are TRBV5-1 and TRBJ2-7; D call uncertain. The germline V and J ends were trimmed by 0 bases and 5 bases, with 12 bases remaining between them. Germline lookup yields CDR1 SGHRS and CDR2 YFSETQ. The CDR3 is 14 amino acids. CDR3 in DNA: TGCGCCAGCAGCTTGGTCGGGCTACCCAACGAGCAGTACTTC. As protein: CASSLVGLPNEQYF. The whole variable domain, remainder taken from reference TRBV5-1 and TRBJ2-7, is KAGVTQTPRYLIKTRGQQVTLSCSPISGHRSVSWYQQTPGQGLQFLFEYFSETQRNKGNFPGRFSGRQFSNSRSEMNVSTLELGDSALYLCASSLVGLPNEQYFGPGTRLTVT.

V gene TRBV7-9 combines with J gene TRBJ1-1; weak D call: TRBD1 (5 bases). Trimming took off 5 bases at V and 0 bases at J, with 19 bases between the two ends. CDR3 length: 17 residues. The germline V gene encodes CDR1 SEHNR and CDR2 FQNEAQ (reference sequence). CDR3 residues: CASSPTLRVDMNTEAFF. The CDR3 coding sequence is TGTGCCAGCAGCCCCACCCTCAGGGTGGACATGAACACTGAAGCTTTCTTT.

The rearrangement links TRBV7-2 to TRBJ2-7, with D possibly matching TRBD2 (6 bases). CDR3 length equals 12 residues. V was cut by 8 bases and J by 2 bases, with 10 bases left in between. Germline V gene data show CDR1 as SGHTA and CDR2 as FQGNSA. The CDR3 protein is CASGGNTYEQYF. DNA for the CDR3: TGTGCCAGCGGAGGGAACACCTACGAGCAGTACTTC.

This clonotype was picked up a small number of times. The genes are TRBV7-6 and TRBJ1-4; D call uncertain. V was pared by 1 base and J by 0 bases, with 9 bases between. Germline CDR1 reads SGHVS; CDR2 reads FNYEAQ. This CDR3 is 16 amino acids long. CDR3 sequence: CASSLGSGTTNEKLFF. Here the CDR3 DNA reads TGTGCCAGCAGCTTAGGTAGCGGCACAACTAATGAAAAACTGTTTTTT.

This chain connects TRBV24-1 to TRBJ2-7, with 8 bases identical to TRBD1. CDR1 and CDR2 from the germline V gene are KGHDR and SFDVKD. With V trimmed by 2 bases and J by 3 bases, 5 bases remained unmatched. The CDR3 spans 15 residues. CDR3 nucleotide sequence: TGTGCCACCAGTGATTCCGGGACAGGATACTACGAGCAGTACTTC. It translates to CATSDSGTGYYEQYF.

The CDR3 region is CATRLAGFYEQFF. DNA for the CDR3: TGTGCCACCCGGCTAGCGGGGTTCTATGAGCAGTTCTTC. The chain combines TRBV3-1 with TRBJ2-1, with 9 bases identical to TRBD2. This CDR3 comprises 13 residues. V lost 10 bases, J lost 8 bases, and 9 bases stayed unmatched. In germline, CDR1 is LGHDT, CDR2 YNNKEL (reference sequence).

This clonotype was recorded a few times. This chain links TRBV5-6 with TRBJ2-1; a weak D match, TRBD2 (6 bases). This CDR3 is built from 17 residues. Germline V gene data show CDR1 as SGHDT and CDR2 as YYEEEE. Trimming took 0 bases from V and 8 from J, leaving 21 bases between them. Here the CDR3 reads CASSLDRVRGIGDEQFF. CDR3 bases: TGTGCCAGCAGCTTGGATAGGGTACGGGGGATTGGGGATGAGCAGTTCTTC.

This clonotype has a handful of counts. The V gene is TRBV29-1, the J gene TRBJ2-7; TRBD2 aligns across 7 bases. Trimming took 1 base from V and 0 from J; bases not matched to a gene: 9. Germline V lookup: CDR1 SQVTM, CDR2 ANQGSEA. The CDR3 sequence is 16 residues long. CDR3 DNA sequence: TGCAGCGTTGAAGTAGAGGCGGGAGCACTCTCCTACGAGCAGTACTTC. Translation gives CSVEVEAGALSYEQYF.

This clonotype appeared a few times. The chain uses TRBV5-1 and TRBJ2-1; 15 bases match TRBD2. Germline V gene sequence: CDR1 SGHRS, CDR2 YFSETQ. The CDR3 is 17 amino acids. V was clipped by 4 bases and J by 4 bases; unmatched bases: 6. DNA for the CDR3: TGCGCCAGCAGCCCCCACGGGACTAGCGGGAGGTACAATGAGCAGTTCTTC. It translates to CASSPHGTSGRYNEQFF.

V and J are TRBV6-1 and TRBJ2-5; TRBD2 matches 14 bases. Germline V gene sequence: CDR1 MNHNS, CDR2 SASEGT. V lost 4 bases, J lost 2 bases, and 3 bases stayed unmatched. The length of the CDR3 is 16 residues. CDR3 amino acids: CASSGGTSGSQETQYF. CDR3 bases: TGTGCCAGCAGTGGCGGGACTAGCGGGAGTCAAGAGACCCAGTACTTC.